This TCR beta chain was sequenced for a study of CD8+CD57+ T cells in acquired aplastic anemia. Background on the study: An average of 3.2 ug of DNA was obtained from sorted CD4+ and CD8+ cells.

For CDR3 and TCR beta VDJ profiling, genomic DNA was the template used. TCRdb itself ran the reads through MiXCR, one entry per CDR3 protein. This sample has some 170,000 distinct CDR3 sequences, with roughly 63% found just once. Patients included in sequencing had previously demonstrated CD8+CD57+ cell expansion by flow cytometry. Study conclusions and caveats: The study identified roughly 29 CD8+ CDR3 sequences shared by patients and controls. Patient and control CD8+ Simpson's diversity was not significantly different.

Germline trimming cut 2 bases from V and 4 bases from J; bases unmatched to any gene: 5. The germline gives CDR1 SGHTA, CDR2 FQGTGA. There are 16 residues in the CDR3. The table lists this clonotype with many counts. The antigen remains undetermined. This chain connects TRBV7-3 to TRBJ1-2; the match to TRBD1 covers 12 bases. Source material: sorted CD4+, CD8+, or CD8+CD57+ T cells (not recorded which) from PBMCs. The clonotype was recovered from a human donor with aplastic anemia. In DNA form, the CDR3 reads TGTGCCAGCAGCTTAGCGGGACAGGGGGCTCTCTATGGCTACACCTTC. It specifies CASSLAGQGALYGYTF.